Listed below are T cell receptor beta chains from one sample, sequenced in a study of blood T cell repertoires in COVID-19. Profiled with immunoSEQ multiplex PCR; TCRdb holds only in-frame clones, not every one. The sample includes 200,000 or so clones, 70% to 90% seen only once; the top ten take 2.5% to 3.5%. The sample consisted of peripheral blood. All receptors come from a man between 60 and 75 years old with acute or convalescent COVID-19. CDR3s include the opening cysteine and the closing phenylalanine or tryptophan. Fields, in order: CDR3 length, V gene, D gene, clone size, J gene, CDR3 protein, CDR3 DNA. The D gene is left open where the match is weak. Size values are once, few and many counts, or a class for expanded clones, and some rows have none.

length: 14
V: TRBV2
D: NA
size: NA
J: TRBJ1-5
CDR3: CASSELGGRQPQHF
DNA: TGTGCCAGCAGTGAATTAGGGGGTCGCCAGCCCCAGCATTTT

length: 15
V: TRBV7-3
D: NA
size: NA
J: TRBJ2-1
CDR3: CASSLKGTRGDEQFF
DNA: TGTGCCAGCAGCTTAAAGGGGACAAGAGGCGATGAGCAGTTCTTC

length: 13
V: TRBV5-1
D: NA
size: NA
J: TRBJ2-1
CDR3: CASSLGDTNEQFF
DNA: TGCGCCAGCAGCTTGGGGGACACCAATGAGCAGTTCTTC

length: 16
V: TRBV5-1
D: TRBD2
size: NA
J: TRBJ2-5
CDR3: CASSLPLAGGGETQYF
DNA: TGCGCCAGCAGCCTGCCCCTAGCGGGAGGTGGGGAGACCCAGTACTTC

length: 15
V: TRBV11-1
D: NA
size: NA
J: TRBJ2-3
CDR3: CASSFGLARTDTQYF
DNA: TGTGCCAGCAGCTTCGGTTTGGCGAGGACAGATACGCAGTATTTT

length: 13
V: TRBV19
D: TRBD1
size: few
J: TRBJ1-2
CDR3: CASRPGQGSGYTF
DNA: TGTGCCAGTAGACCGGGACAGGGCTCTGGCTACACCTTC

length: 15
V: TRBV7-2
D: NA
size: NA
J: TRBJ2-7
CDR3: CASSLAGTGIYEQYF
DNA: TGTGCCAGCAGCTTAGCCGGCACAGGGATCTACGAGCAGTACTTC

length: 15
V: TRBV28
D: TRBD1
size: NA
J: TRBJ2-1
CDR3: CASTRRGITRNEQFF
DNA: TGTGCCAGCACTCGCAGGGGGATTACTCGCAATGAGCAGTTCTTC

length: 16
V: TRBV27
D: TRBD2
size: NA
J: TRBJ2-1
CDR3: CASSLLAGGDFNEQFF
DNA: TGTGCCAGCAGTCTACTAGCGGGAGGAGATTTCAATGAGCAGTTCTTC

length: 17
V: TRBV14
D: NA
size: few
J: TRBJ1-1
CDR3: CASSHLDSSPMNTEAFF
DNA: TGTGCCAGCAGCCACCTGGACAGCTCCCCCATGAACACTGAAGCTTTCTTT

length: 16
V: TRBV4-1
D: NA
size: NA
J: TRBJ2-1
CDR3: CASSQDRRGRGNEQFF
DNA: TGCGCCAGCAGCCAAGATCGGCGGGGCCGTGGGAATGAGCAGTTCTTC

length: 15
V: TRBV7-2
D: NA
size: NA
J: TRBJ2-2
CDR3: CASSYWGLPTGELFF
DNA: TGTGCCAGCAGCTACTGGGGCCTCCCCACCGGGGAGCTGTTTTTT

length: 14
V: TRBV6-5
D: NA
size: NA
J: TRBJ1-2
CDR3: CASRALDRNYGYTF
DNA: TGTGCCAGCAGAGCGCTGGACAGAAACTATGGCTACACCTTC

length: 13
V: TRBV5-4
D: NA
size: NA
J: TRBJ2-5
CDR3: CASSLETRETQYF
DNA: TGTGCCAGCAGCTTGGAGACTAGAGAGACCCAGTACTTC

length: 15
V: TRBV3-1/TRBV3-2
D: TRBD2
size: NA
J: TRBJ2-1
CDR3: CASSPGTSGSREQFF
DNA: TGTGCCAGCAGCCCGGGGACTAGCGGGAGTCGGGAGCAGTTCTTC

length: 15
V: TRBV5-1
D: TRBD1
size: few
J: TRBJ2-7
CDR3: CASSLGVTGESEQYF
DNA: TGCGCCAGCAGCTTGGGGGTGACAGGGGAGAGCGAGCAGTACTTC

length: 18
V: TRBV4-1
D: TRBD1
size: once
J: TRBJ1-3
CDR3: CASSHPVRGRGSGNTIYF
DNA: TGCGCCAGCAGCCACCCTGTAAGGGGGCGAGGATCTGGAAACACCATATATTTT

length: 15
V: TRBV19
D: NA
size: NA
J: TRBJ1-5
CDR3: CASTIQGPSNQPQHF
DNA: TGTGCCAGTACCATCCAGGGGCCTAGCAATCAGCCCCAGCATTTT